This T cell receptor (beta chain) was captured by sequencing in a study of OX40 agonist ivuxolimab in advanced cancers. As for the study in general: Patient treatment consisted of intravenous ivuxolimab administration every 2 weeks at 0.01 to 10 mg/kg. Eligibility rules accepted prior anti-PD-1, anti-PD-L1 or anti-CTLA-4 therapy, and approximately 40% had some.

The timepoints at which blood was sampled were baseline, cycle 4 day 1, and cycle 7 day 1. CDR1 is LGHNA, CDR2 YSLEER, per germline. This CDR3 contains 14 residues. Data came from immunoSEQ multiplex PCR; TCRdb stores just in-frame clones and leaves some out. The profile shows some 5,600 clones, 60% to 75% of them singletons. As for this clone: Its antigen remains unknown. The junction differs from germline at one of its ends, possibly a read error.

Regarding the study as a whole: At 0.1 to 3.0 mg/kg, CD4+ and CD8+ blood T cells expanded clonally by week 6.

The sample here was CD4+ or CD8+ T cells sorted from blood, taken in a trial of the OX40 agonist ivuxolimab. J is TRBJ2-3 and V is TRBV4-3; D is possibly TRBD2 (6 bases). This clonotype was obtained from an adult with an advanced solid tumor such as melanoma, head and neck, liver or kidney cancer. The CDR3 sequence: CANSPRDFTDTQYF. The CDR3 DNA follows: TGCGCCAACAGCCCCCGGGACTTCACAGATACGCAGTATTTT.